The source of this T cell receptor beta chain is a study of blood T cell repertoires in COVID-19. The CDR3 length is 13 residues. With 0 bases removed from V and 3 bases from J, the gap between germline ends came to 6 bases. Germline V gene lookup returns CDR1 SGDLS and CDR2 YYNGEE. Clones were sequenced by immunoSEQ multiplex PCR, and TCRdb holds only the in-frame ones, with some missing. The repertoire has about 220,000 clones, 86% of them found once; the top ten carry around 2%. Sequenced: peripheral blood. The TCR originated in a man aged 25-45 years who had recovered from COVID-19. The rearrangement uses TRBV9 and TRBJ1-2; no reliable D call. For the CDR3, the DNA is TGTGCCAGCAGCGTAGATCCCTACTATGGCTACACCTTC. Translating gives CASSVDPYYGYTF.